This T cell receptor beta chain was recorded in a study of shared clonotypes between healthy human individuals. CD45RO-negative CD8 cells positively selected for CCR7 made up the naive population, which excluded terminally differentiated effector memory CD45RA+ cells. General study results and limits: Relative to memory subsets, naive subsets generally showed larger estimated richness. Collection of samples was limited to blood; tissue repertoires likely differ.

Between the trimmed V and J ends, which lost 0 bases and 0 bases, there was a span of 11 bases. Germline values: CDR1 LGHNA, CDR2 YSLEER. This CDR3 has 16 amino acids. This clone showed up just a few times. Its target is not known. Other nucleotide sequences in the sample specify the same CDR3. Sorted-subset replicate PCR reactions were performed with 150 to 200 ng DNA, corresponding to tens of thousands of T cell genomes. In the source study's methods: In the immunoSEQ data, sequences were junction-only and lacked quality scores, so filtering differed. This table comes from immunoSEQ multiplex PCR, and its TCRdb copy is limited to in-frame clones, with some not included. V, J and clone size are taken as reported in that table, and D and trimming were inferred from the DNA itself. The table lists around 1,900,000 clones, around 95% of them singletons.

The sequence was collected from a man younger than 35 in good health. Some clones in this sample may be carry-over from other donors' samples. The rearrangement joins TRBV4-3 to TRBJ1-1; D is unresolved. The sequencing sample was made of naive CD8+ T cells from PBMCs. The CDR3 sequence is CASSQEPIPMNTEAFF. CDR3 coding DNA: TGCGCCAGCAGCCAAGAACCAATCCCGATGAACACTGAAGCTTTCTTT.